Sequencing of this T cell receptor beta chain was carried out in a study of T-cell memory formation after mild COVID-19. Study at large: TCR clusters were largely donor specific. Study-level findings and limits: Prior to infection, memory already included some responding clones, suggesting cross-reactive memory joined.

The 5'RACE method, run with constant-segment primers, produced TCR alpha and TCR beta cDNA libraries (carrying sample barcodes and UMIs). TCRdb re-called the 5' RACE reads through MiXCR, storing one row per CDR3 protein. The sample lists fewer than 450,000 distinct CDR3 sequences, about 21% occurring once. Turning to this clonotype: Its specificity is not known.

V was pared by 8 bases and J by 13 bases, with 16 bases of the junction left unmatched. The CDR3 loop spans 14 amino acids. Germline assignment: CDR1 SGHTA and CDR2 FQGNSA. The specimen was PBMCs or a T cell subset sorted from them (not recorded which). The genes are TRBV7-2 and TRBJ2-1; 8 bases are shared with TRBD2. This sequence was found in an adult woman who had mild COVID-19 (a few samples of this study predate the infection). Cell type and time point are not known. The CDR3 loop reads CASSGTRAGGPQFF. In nucleotides, the CDR3 is TGTGCCAGCTCCGGTACGCGCGCGGGGGGCCCTCAGTTCTTC.